Listed below are T cell receptor beta chains from one sample, sequenced in a study of CD8 T cells in Susac syndrome. TCRdb used MiXCR to reprocess the immunoSEQ multiplex PCR reads, holding one entry per CDR3 protein. The sample includes 150,000 to 200,000 distinct CDR3 sequences, just over 90% of them seen just once. The material sequenced was CD4+ T cells from PBMCs. All receptors come from a human donor in good health. Both conserved end residues are part of each CDR3. A D gene is named only where the DNA matches it firmly. Clone size appears in some rows only: once, few, many, or a class for an expanded clone.

cdr3_nt cdr3_aa clone_size j_call cdr3_length d_call v_call
TGTGCCAGCAGTTACACTTATAGATACGAGCAGTACTTC CASSYTYRYEQYF - TRBJ2-7 13 - TRBV6-2/TRBV6-3
TGTGCCAGCAGTTGGTTAGGGGCGGGGGGGGCCTACGAGCAGTACTTC CASSWLGAGGAYEQYF - TRBJ2-7 16 TRBD2 TRBV6-5
TGTGCCAGCAGCCAAAAACATTCGACGAACACTGAAGCTTTCTTT CASSQKHSTNTEAFF - TRBJ1-1 15 - TRBV21-1
TGCGCCAGCAGCCGGGGACAGGGGAACACTGAAGCTTTCTTT CASSRGQGNTEAFF - TRBJ1-1 14 TRBD1 TRBV5-1
TGTGCCAGTAGTATAGATCGTAGGGCGAACACTGAAGCTTTCTTT CASSIDRRANTEAFF - TRBJ1-1 15 - TRBV19
TGTGCCAGCAGCTTAGGGCCTATGTGGCGGGAGTGGCGCAAAAACATTCAGTACTTC CASSLGPMWREWRKNIQYF - TRBJ2-4 19 TRBD2 TRBV7-2
TGCAGCGAACTGCAACACCTTCAAGAGACCCAGTACTTC CSELQHLQETQYF - TRBJ2-5 13 - TRBV29-1
TGTGCCAGCAGTCCTAACAGGGGGGGCGAGCAGTTCTTC CASSPNRGGEQFF - TRBJ2-1 13 - TRBV2
TGTGCCAGCAGACCCAGCGGAAGCTCCTACAATGAGCAGTTCTTC CASRPSGSSYNEQFF - TRBJ2-1 15 - TRBV2
TGTGCCTGGAGTGTAGGGCAGATTCAGCCCCAGCATTTT CAWSVGQIQPQHF once TRBJ1-5 13 - TRBV30
TGTGCCAGCAACTTACGGGTGTATAATTCACCCCTCCACTTT CASNLRVYNSPLHF - TRBJ1-6 14 - TRBV6-2/TRBV6-3
TGTGCCACCCAAACCACGAGCTCCTATAATTCACCCCTCCACTTT CATQTTSSYNSPLHF - TRBJ1-6 15 - TRBV19
TGTGCCAGCAGCTTGACCGGAAATGACTATGGCTACACCTTC CASSLTGNDYGYTF - TRBJ1-2 14 - TRBV7-2
TGCAGTGCCCAGGAGGTTGAGCAGTTCTTC CSAQEVEQFF - TRBJ2-1 10 - TRBV20-1
TGCAGTGCTAGTTCGGGTCTAGATACGCAGTATTTT CSASSGLDTQYF - TRBJ2-3 12 - TRBV20-1
TGTGCCAGCTCACCACCAGGGTACAGGGGGCTCGATCGCTACACCTTC CASSPPGYRGLDRYTF - TRBJ1-2 16 TRBD1 TRBV18
TGTGCCAGCAGTCCTCGGACAAACACTGAAGCTTTCTTT CASSPRTNTEAFF - TRBJ1-1 13 - TRBV28
TGTGCCAGCAGCCCCTCAAACACAGATACGCAGTATTTT CASSPSNTDTQYF - TRBJ2-3 13 - TRBV7-9
TGTGCCAGTAGTATCGGGACTCCAAATGAGCAGTTCTTC CASSIGTPNEQFF - TRBJ2-1 13 - TRBV19
TGCGCCAGCAGCCAAGACGAGCGGGGGGGCCGGACCGGGGAGCTGTTTTTT CASSQDERGGRTGELFF - TRBJ2-2 17 TRBD2 TRBV4-3
TGTGCCATCACTGGAGGCGTCGGCACCGGGGAGCTGTTTTTT CAITGGVGTGELFF - TRBJ2-2 14 - TRBV10-3
TGCAGCGTTGGCTGGCAGAACACTGAAGCTTTCTTT CSVGWQNTEAFF - TRBJ1-1 12 - TRBV29-1
TGTGCCGCCGGGGATGGAGGGGCCAAAAACATTCAGTACTTC CAAGDGGAKNIQYF - TRBJ2-4 14 - TRBV7-9
TGTGCCAGCAGTTACCTCTACGGGTACAATGAGCAGTTCTTC CASSYLYGYNEQFF - TRBJ2-1 14 - TRBV6-2/TRBV6-3
TGTGCCAGCAGCCACGGACAGGGCAATTCACCCCTCCACTTT CASSHGQGNSPLHF - TRBJ1-6 14 TRBD1 TRBV7-6
TGTGCCTGCCCGCATATTGGAGGGGGCCAGAACACTGAAGCTTTCTTT CACPHIGGGQNTEAFF - TRBJ1-1 16 TRBD1 TRBV30
TGTGCCATCAGTGAGGAGGGGATTGGGACTGAAGCTTTCTTT CAISEEGIGTEAFF - TRBJ1-1 14 - TRBV10-3
TGTGCCAGCAGCTTATCCGGGGCCGGGGCCAAAAACATTCAGTACTTC CASSLSGAGAKNIQYF - TRBJ2-4 16 - TRBV13
TGCAGCGTTGGCAGGGGAGGTGAAAAACTGTTTTTT CSVGRGGEKLFF once TRBJ1-4 12 - TRBV29-1
TGCGCCAGCAGCCAAGAATATCCAGCGGGAGTGACGGGGGAGCAGTACTTC CASSQEYPAGVTGEQYF - TRBJ2-7 17 TRBD2 TRBV4-1
TGTGCCAGCAGCGTAAGGAGGGGTAGCCACTATGGCTACACCTTC CASSVRRGSHYGYTF - TRBJ1-2 15 - TRBV9
TGCAGCGTACTGAGGGGGACCACAGATACGCAGTATTTT CSVLRGTTDTQYF once TRBJ2-3 13 - TRBV29-1
TGTGCCAGCAGCCTCGGGACGTCTAAAACTGAAGCTTTCTTT CASSLGTSKTEAFF - TRBJ1-1 14 - TRBV7-2
TGTGCCAGCAGTGTGGGCAGGGGCCATTCACCCCTCCACTTT CASSVGRGHSPLHF - TRBJ1-6 14 - TRBV2
TGTGCCAGCAGGGGGACAGATTTCACCGGGGAGCTGTTTTTT CASRGTDFTGELFF - TRBJ2-2 14 TRBD1 TRBV12-3/TRBV12-4
TGCAGCGTTGAAGATCGGGGCTTACGCAGTGGCTACACCTTC CSVEDRGLRSGYTF - TRBJ1-2 14 - TRBV29-1
TGTGCCAGCAGCCGGGGGGACAGGGTGCGAGACAATGAGCAGTTCTTC CASSRGDRVRDNEQFF once TRBJ2-1 16 TRBD1 TRBV28
TGTGCCAGCAGCCAAGATCCTCCCTCGAGGGCCAATCAGCCCCAGCATTTT CASSQDPPSRANQPQHF - TRBJ1-5 17 - TRBV3-1
TGTGCCAGCAGCTTAGACCGGGCCCCCCGGGACTTC CASSLDRAPRDF - TRBJ2-4 12 - TRBV7-2
TGCGCCAGCAGCTCTACGCCGGGACTAGCAGGCAATGAGCAGTTCTTC CASSSTPGLAGNEQFF - TRBJ2-1 16 TRBD2 TRBV5-1
TGCGCCAGCAGCCCCGCTAGCGGCCCCACCGGGGAGCTGTTTTTT CASSPASGPTGELFF - TRBJ2-2 15 TRBD2 TRBV5-1
TGTGCCAGCAGTTACTCTGGGACAGGACTCTACGAGCAGTACTTC CASSYSGTGLYEQYF - TRBJ2-7 15 TRBD1 TRBV6-5
TGCGCCAGCAGCTTGGAACAGGGCACTGAAGCTTTCTTT CASSLEQGTEAFF once TRBJ1-1 13 - TRBV5-1
TGTGCCAGCAGTTTCGGGGGGCCTGGGCCCCAGCATTTT CASSFGGPGPQHF - TRBJ1-5 13 - TRBV12-3/TRBV12-4
TGCGCCAGCAGCGCTGAACAGGGGAGGTACGAGCAGTACTTC CASSAEQGRYEQYF - TRBJ2-7 14 - TRBV5-1
TGCAGCCTCCAGACAGGGATGGAGCCCCAGCATTTT CSLQTGMEPQHF - TRBJ1-5 12 TRBD1 TRBV20-1
TGTGCCAGCAGCGAGGGACTAGCCGGCAATGAGCAGTTCTTC CASSEGLAGNEQFF - TRBJ2-1 14 TRBD2 TRBV7-2
TGCAGCGTTGAGAGGGGTCTAGCGGGAGGAACCTCCACAGATACGCAGTATTTT CSVERGLAGGTSTDTQYF once TRBJ2-3 18 TRBD2 TRBV29-1
TGTGCCAGCAGTTACTGGTCGAGCTACGAGCAGTACTTC CASSYWSSYEQYF - TRBJ2-7 13 - TRBV6-5
TGTGCCAGCATCAAGCGGCTAGCGGGGGGAGAGACCCAGTACTTC CASIKRLAGGETQYF - TRBJ2-5 15 TRBD2 TRBV6-6
TGCAGCGCCCGGGGACAGGGGAACAACGAGCAGTACTTC CSARGQGNNEQYF - TRBJ2-7 13 TRBD1 TRBV29-1
TGTGCCAGCAGTGATCCCGGGACTGCGGGACGACAGCCCCAGCATTTT CASSDPGTAGRQPQHF - TRBJ1-5 16 - TRBV2
TGTGCCAGCAGCTTAGGATTTCTCGAGCAGTACTTC CASSLGFLEQYF few TRBJ2-7 12 - TRBV7-2
TGTGCCAGCAGTCAGGGACCTCTTGGCGCTGAAGCTTTCTTT CASSQGPLGAEAFF - TRBJ1-1 14 - TRBV6-6
TGTGCCAGCAGTTACGACTGGTTCACAGATACGCAGTATTTT CASSYDWFTDTQYF - TRBJ2-3 14 - TRBV6-5
TGTGCCAGCAGCCCTTGGACAGGGAACACCGGGGAGCTGTTTTTT CASSPWTGNTGELFF few TRBJ2-2 15 TRBD1 TRBV7-9
TGTGCCAGCAGAGAACACAGGTCCCTAGCGGTGCTGTACGAGCAGTACTTC CASREHRSLAVLYEQYF - TRBJ2-7 17 TRBD2 TRBV6-1